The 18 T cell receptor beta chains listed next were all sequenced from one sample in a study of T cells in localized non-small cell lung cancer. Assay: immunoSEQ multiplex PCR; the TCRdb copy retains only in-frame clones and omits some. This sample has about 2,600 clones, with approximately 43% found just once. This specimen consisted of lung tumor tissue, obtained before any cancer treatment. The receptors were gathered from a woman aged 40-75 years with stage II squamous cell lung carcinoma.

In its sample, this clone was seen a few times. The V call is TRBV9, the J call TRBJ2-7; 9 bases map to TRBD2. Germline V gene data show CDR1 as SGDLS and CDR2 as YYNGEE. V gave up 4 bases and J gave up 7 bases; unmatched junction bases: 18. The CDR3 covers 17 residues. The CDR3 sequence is CASSSQGVAGAGREQYF. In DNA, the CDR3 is TGTGCCAGCAGCTCTCAAGGGGTAGCGGGAGCGGGGCGGGAGCAGTACTTC.

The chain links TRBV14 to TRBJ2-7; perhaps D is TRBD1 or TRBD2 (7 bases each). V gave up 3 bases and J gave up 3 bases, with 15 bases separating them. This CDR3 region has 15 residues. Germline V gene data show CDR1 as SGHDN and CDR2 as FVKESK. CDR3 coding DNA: TGTGCCAGCAGCCACTCCCAGGGGGAGGGCTACGAGCAGTACTTC. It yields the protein CASSHSQGEGYEQYF.

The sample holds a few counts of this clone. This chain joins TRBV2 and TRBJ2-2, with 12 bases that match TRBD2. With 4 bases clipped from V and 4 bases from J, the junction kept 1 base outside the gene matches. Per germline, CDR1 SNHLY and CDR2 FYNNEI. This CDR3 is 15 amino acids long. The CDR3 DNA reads TGTGCCAGCAGTGGACTAGCGGGGGCCACCGGGGAGCTGTTTTTT. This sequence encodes CASSGLAGATGELFF.

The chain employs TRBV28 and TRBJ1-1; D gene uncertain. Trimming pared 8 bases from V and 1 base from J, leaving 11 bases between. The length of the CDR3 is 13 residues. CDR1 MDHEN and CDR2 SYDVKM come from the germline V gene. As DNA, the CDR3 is TGTGCCAGCGACGGACGGCCGAACACTGAAGCTTTCTTT. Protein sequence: CASDGRPNTEAFF.

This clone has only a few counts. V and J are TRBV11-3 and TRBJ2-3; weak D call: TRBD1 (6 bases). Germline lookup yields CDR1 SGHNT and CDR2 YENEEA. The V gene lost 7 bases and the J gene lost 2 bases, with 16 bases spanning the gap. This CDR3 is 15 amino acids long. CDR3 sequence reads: CASTTLGGFTDTQYF. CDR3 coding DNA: TGTGCCAGCACCACATTAGGGGGATTCACAGATACGCAGTATTTT.

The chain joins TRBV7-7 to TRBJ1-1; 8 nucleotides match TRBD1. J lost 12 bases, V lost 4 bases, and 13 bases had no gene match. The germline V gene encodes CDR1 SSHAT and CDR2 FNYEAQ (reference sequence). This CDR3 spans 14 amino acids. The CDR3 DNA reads TGTGCCAGCAGCTCGCCGGGGACAGGACCTGAGACTTTCTTT. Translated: CASSSPGTGPETFF.

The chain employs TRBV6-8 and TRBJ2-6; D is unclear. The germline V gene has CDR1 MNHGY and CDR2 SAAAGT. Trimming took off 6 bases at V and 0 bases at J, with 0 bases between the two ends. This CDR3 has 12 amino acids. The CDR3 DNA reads TGTGCCAGCAGCTCTGGGGCCAACGTCCTGACTTTC. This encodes CASSSGANVLTF.

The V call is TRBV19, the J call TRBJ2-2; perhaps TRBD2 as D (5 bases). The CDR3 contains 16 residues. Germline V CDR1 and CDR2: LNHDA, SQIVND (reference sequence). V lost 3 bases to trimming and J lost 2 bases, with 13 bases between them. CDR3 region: CASSIAWGVNTGELFF. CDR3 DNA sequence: TGTGCCAGTAGTATTGCCTGGGGAGTAAACACCGGGGAGCTGTTTTTT.

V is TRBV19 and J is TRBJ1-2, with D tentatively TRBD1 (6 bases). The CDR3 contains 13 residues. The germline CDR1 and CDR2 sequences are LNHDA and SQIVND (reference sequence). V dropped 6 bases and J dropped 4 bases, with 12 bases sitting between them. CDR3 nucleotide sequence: TGTGCCAGTAGAAGAGTGGGGGCCTATGGCTACACCTTC. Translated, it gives CASRRVGAYGYTF.

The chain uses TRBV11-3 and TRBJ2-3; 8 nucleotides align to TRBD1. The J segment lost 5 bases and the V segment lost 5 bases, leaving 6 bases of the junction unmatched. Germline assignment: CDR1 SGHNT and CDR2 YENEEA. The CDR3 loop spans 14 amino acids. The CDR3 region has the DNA TGTGCCAGCAGCCCGGACAGGGTGGGAGATACGCAGTATTTT. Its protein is CASSPDRVGDTQYF.

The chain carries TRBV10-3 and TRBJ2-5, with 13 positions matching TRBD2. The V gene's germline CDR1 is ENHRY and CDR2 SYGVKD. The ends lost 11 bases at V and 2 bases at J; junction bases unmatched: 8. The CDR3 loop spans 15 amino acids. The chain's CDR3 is CAGQPGLAGQETQYF. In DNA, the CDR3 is TGTGCCGGTCAACCGGGACTAGCGGGACAAGAGACCCAGTACTTC.

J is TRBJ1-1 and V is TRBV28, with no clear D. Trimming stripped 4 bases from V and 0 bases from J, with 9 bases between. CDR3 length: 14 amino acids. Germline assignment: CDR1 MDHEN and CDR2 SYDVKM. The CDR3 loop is CASSSIGMNTEAFF. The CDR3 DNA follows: TGTGCCAGCAGTTCTATAGGGATGAACACTGAAGCTTTCTTT. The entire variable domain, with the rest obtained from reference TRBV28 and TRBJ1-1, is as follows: DVKVTQSSRYLVKRTGEKVFLECVQDMDHENMFWYRQDPGLGLRLIYFSYDVKMKEKGDIPEGYSVSREKKERFSLILESASTNQTSMYLCASSSIGMNTEAFFGQGTRLTVV.

The CDR3 reads CASTPGGASNEKLFF. In DNA, the CDR3 is TGTGCCAGCACCCCCGGGGGGGCATCTAATGAAAAACTGTTTTTT. The chain carries TRBV25-1 and TRBJ1-4, with D tentatively TRBD1 (6 bases). V was clipped by 7 bases and J by 3 bases, with 15 bases between them. CDR1 MGHDK and CDR2 SYGVNS come from the germline V gene. The CDR3 has 15 residues.

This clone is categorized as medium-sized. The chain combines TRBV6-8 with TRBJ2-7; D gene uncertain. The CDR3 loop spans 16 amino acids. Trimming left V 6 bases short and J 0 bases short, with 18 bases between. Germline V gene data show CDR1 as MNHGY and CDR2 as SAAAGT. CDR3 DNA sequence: TGTGCCAGCAGCCGATATCGGATAGGCAGCTCCTACGAGCAGTACTTC. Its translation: CASSRYRIGSSYEQYF.

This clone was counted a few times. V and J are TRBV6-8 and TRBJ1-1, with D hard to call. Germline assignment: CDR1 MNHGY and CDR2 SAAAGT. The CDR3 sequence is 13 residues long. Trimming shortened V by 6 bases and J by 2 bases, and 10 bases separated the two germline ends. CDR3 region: CASRREVNTEAFF. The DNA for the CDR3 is TGTGCCAGCAGGCGCGAAGTTAACACTGAAGCTTTCTTT.

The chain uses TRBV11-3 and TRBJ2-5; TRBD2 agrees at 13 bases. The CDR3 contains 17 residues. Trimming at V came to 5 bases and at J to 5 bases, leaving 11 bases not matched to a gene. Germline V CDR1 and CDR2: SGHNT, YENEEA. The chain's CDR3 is CASSQTGLAGAGETQYF. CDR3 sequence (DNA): TGTGCCAGCAGCCAAACAGGACTAGCGGGGGCAGGGGAGACCCAGTACTTC.

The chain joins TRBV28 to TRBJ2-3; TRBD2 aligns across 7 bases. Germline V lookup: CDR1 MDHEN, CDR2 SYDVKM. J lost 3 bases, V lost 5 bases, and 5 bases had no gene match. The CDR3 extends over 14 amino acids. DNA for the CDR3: TGTGCCAGCAGTCGGGGCGGGGGAACAGATACGCAGTATTTT. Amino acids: CASSRGGGTDTQYF.

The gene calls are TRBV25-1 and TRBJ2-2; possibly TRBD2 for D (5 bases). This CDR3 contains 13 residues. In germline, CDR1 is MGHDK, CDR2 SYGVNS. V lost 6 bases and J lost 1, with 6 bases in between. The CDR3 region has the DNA TGTGCCAGCAGCGAGGGGAACACCGGGGAGCTGTTTTTT. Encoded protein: CASSEGNTGELFF.